A single sample is the source of the 14 T cell receptor beta chains below, sequenced in a study of T cells in Graves' hyperthyroidism and ophthalmopathy. TCR beta CDR3 region amplification was performed from RNA transcripts. Carried out on the TCR CDR3, a first-round RT-PCR used the HTBI primer set. TCRdb re-called the multiplex PCR reads with MiXCR, one entry per CDR3 protein. The sample records 250,000 or so distinct CDR3 sequences, roughly 15% being singletons. Sequenced sample: blood. These receptors all come from a woman in her forties or fifties with Graves' hyperthyroidism that later progressed to Graves' ophthalmopathy.

This chain connects TRBV19 to TRBJ2-3, with D possibly matching TRBD1 (5 bases). This CDR3 contains 14 residues. Trimming took off 3 bases at V and 7 bases at J, with 14 bases between the two ends. Germline V CDR1 and CDR2: LNHDA, SQIVND (reference sequence). CDR3 protein: CASSIRSRDYTQYF. DNA for the CDR3: TGTGCCAGTAGTATCCGCTCCAGGGATTATACGCAGTATTTT.

This clonotype was detected ten times or more. The gene calls are TRBV6-1 and TRBJ2-1; TRBD2 aligns across 7 bases. The V gene end was trimmed by 2 bases and the J gene end by 7 bases; junction bases not matched to a gene: 20. The germline V gene encodes CDR1 MNHNS and CDR2 SASEGT. The CDR3 is made up of 19 amino acids. The CDR3 reads CASSERTPSWGGKGNEQFF. The CDR3 DNA reads as TGTGCCAGCAGTGAACGGACACCCTCTTGGGGGGGTAAGGGGAATGAGCAGTTCTTC.

The table lists this clonotype with many counts. The DNA of the CDR3 is TGTGCCAGCACGACGGGACAATCCTACGAGCAGTACTTC. Its protein is CASTTGQSYEQYF. V usage is TRBV12-3 or TRBV12-4 and J usage is TRBJ2-7; a weak D match, TRBD1 (6 bases). V dropped 7 bases and J dropped 1 base, with 11 bases sitting between them. The CDR3 contains 13 residues.

The chain combines TRBV7-2 with TRBJ1-1, with D perhaps TRBD1 (6 bases). The ends were cut back, 1 base at V and 4 bases at J, with 13 bases in the middle. This CDR3 spans 15 amino acids. Germline V gives CDR1 SGHTA, CDR2 FQGNSA. CDR3 bases: TGTGCCAGCAGCTTAGGGGCAGGGGAAGTCACTGAAGCTTTCTTT. Translated: CASSLGAGEVTEAFF.

Ten or more counts support this clonotype. The genes are TRBV10-2 and TRBJ1-5, with TRBD1 identical over 8 bases. Germline CDR1 reads WSHSY; CDR2 reads SAAADI. V dropped 6 bases and J dropped 6; count of bases not matched to a gene: 7. The CDR3 runs to 14 residues. The CDR3 reads CASRTTGVGQPQHF. In DNA form, the CDR3 reads TGCGCCAGCAGGACGACAGGGGTGGGTCAGCCCCAGCATTTT.

In its sample, this clonotype was seen a few times. The chain uses TRBV24-1 and TRBJ2-1; D may be TRBD1 (5 bases). This CDR3 has 14 residues. Germline values: CDR1 KGHDR, CDR2 SFDVKD. V was clipped by 9 bases and J by 8 bases, with 19 bases between them. The CDR3 coding sequence is TGTGCCACCGCAACAGGTCTTTCCTCTCATGAGCAGTTCTTC. Its translation: CATATGLSSHEQFF.

The chain combines TRBV5-1 with TRBJ2-3; D is ambiguous. V was clipped by 4 bases and J by 2 bases, with 11 bases between them. The length of the CDR3 is 14 residues. CDR1 is SGHRS, CDR2 YFSETQ, per germline. CDR3: CASSAGSLTDTQYF. CDR3 DNA sequence: TGCGCCAGCAGCGCCGGGTCCCTCACAGATACGCAGTATTTT.

This clonotype was detected ten times or more. V and J are TRBV18 and TRBJ2-2, with D uncertain. Germline V lookup: CDR1 KGHSH, CDR2 LQKENI. The CDR3 sequence is 14 residues long. Trimming removed 3 bases from V and 1 base from J, with 6 bases in between. The DNA for the CDR3 is TGTGCCAGCTCACCCTACCAGAACACCGGGGAGCTGTTTTTT. Its translation: CASSPYQNTGELFF.

There are many counts of this clonotype. V usage is TRBV2 and J usage is TRBJ1-4; no reliable D call. The V end was cut by 6 bases, the J end by 10 bases, with 6 bases between. CDR1 is SNHLY, CDR2 FYNNEI, per germline. This CDR3 region has 10 residues. CDR3 nucleotide sequence: TGTGCCAGCAGGCGATCAAAACTGTTTTTT. Amino acid sequence: CASRRSKLFF.

At least ten counts were recorded for this clonotype. The rearrangement uses TRBV28 and TRBJ2-3, with D perhaps matching TRBD1 (6 bases). The CDR3 has 15 amino acids. Trimming took 1 base from V and 4 from J, leaving 12 bases between them. Per the germline V gene, CDR1 is MDHEN and CDR2 is SYDVKM. DNA for the CDR3: TGTGCCAGCAGTTTATTGTCCAGGGGTGCAGATACGCAGTATTTT. This translates into CASSLLSRGADTQYF.

In regard to this clonotype: This may come from a read error, since a much larger clone is one base off. V and J are TRBV19 and TRBJ1-1, with 10 bases that match TRBD1. The germline V gene encodes CDR1 LNHDA and CDR2 SQIVND (reference sequence). CDR3 length: 14 amino acids. The CDR3 region has the DNA TGTGCCGGTAGTATGACAGGGGGCCACACTGAAGCTTTCTTT. Translation: CAGSMTGGHTEAFF.

This clonotype was seen repeatedly, ten times or more. The CDR3: CASSYSRVAETQYF. The CDR3 nucleotides are TGTGCCAGCAGTTACTCGAGGGTCGCGGAGACCCAGTACTTC. V gene TRBV6-5 combines with J gene TRBJ2-5, with D possibly being TRBD2 (5 bases). Trimming left V 0 bases short and J 5 bases short, with 10 bases between. Germline CDR1 and CDR2: MNHEY and SVGAGI. The CDR3 loop spans 14 amino acids.

This clonotype has ten or more counts. V usage is TRBV7-8 and J usage is TRBJ2-7, with TRBD2 as a possible D gene (6 bases). Looked up from germline, CDR1 is SGHVS and CDR2 is FQNEAQ. The CDR3 length is 16 residues. V lost 5 bases, J lost 7 bases, and 24 bases lay in between. The CDR3 sequence: CASSRYMGGYPWEQYF. The CDR3 DNA sequence: TGTGCCAGCAGCCGCTATATGGGAGGTTACCCTTGGGAGCAGTACTTC.

In this sample, this clonotype turned up many times. The chain links TRBV5-1 to TRBJ2-7; D is possibly TRBD1 (5 bases). The CDR3 contains 13 residues. Germline V CDR1 and CDR2: SGHRS, YFSETQ. Deletions cut 4 bases from V and 1 base from J, with 9 bases between. CDR3 in amino acids: CASSDDSSYEQYF. CDR3 DNA: TGCGCCAGCAGCGATGACAGTTCCTACGAGCAGTACTTC.